This paragraph reports one T cell receptor (beta chain). This specimen comes from a study of shared clonotypes between healthy human individuals. Study at large: Two female and a few male donors aged 18 to 49 were enrolled.

Sorted subsets were amplified in replicate PCRs using 200 ng DNA, 25,000 to 30,000 T cell genomes. Some clones are missing from TCRdb's copy, which holds only in-frame ones; the method was immunoSEQ multiplex PCR. The sample includes over 2 million clones, around 90% of them seen just once. V shed 6 bases and J shed 3 bases, with 12 bases lying between them. The CDR3 runs 13 residues. Germline V gives CDR1 MNHEY, CDR2 SVGAGI. The sequenced sample consisted of naive CD4+ T cells from PBMCs. Subset defined: CD45RA+ positively selected. The sequence was obtained from a young man in good health. Some clones in this sample may be carry-over from other donors' samples. The V call is TRBV6-5, the J call TRBJ2-7; TRBD1 might be the D (6 bases). CDR3 DNA: TGTGCCAGCAGCAGGGGCCTCGACTACGAGCAGTACTTC. Protein sequence: CASSRGLDYEQYF.